This T cell receptor beta chain was recovered during a study of blood T cell repertoires in COVID-19. Study background: From the United States, Italy and Spain came samples of acute and convalescent COVID-19. PBMCs, B-cell-depleted T cells, or T cells were the source of the cDNA or gDNA that made up the material.

In the source study's methods: Nucleated cell number was recorded as an estimate derived from reference gene primer amplification. Clones were sequenced by immunoSEQ multiplex PCR, and TCRdb holds only the in-frame ones, with some missing. V, J and clone size derive from that table, while D and trimming were established from the DNA sequence. This repertoire shows 350,000 to 400,000 clones, around 91% found once; its top ten account for 6.5%. Germline V gene data show CDR1 as ENHRY and CDR2 as SYGVKD. Between the trimmed V and J ends, which lost 8 bases and 4 bases, there was a span of 14 bases. This CDR3 has 13 amino acids.

Sequencing was performed on peripheral blood. The sequence came from a man aged 18 to 29 with active or convalescent COVID-19. The chain couples TRBV10-3 to TRBJ1-2; TRBD1 might be the D (5 bases). The CDR3 spells CAIGAGKGYGYTF. The CDR3 region has the DNA TGTGCCATCGGTGCAGGGAAGGGCTATGGCTACACCTTC.